The present entry profiles one TCR beta chain with its context. Assay used: immunoSEQ multiplex PCR; TCRdb lists only in-frame clones, some missing. The table records approximately 170,000 clones, 75% to 90% of them present only once. This entry belongs to a study of blood T cell repertoires in COVID-19. Overall study context: The cDNA or gDNA used as material had been derived from T cells, B-cell-depleted T cells, or PBMCs.

Germline-derived CDR1 and CDR2 are SGHAT and FQNNGV. V shed 3 bases and J 6 bases; nucleotides not matched to a gene: 8. This CDR3 is 15 amino acids long. Sequenced: PBMCs or T cells enriched from blood (not recorded which). The TCR comes from a woman between 45 and 60 years old who had recovered from COVID-19. The V gene is TRBV11-2, the J gene TRBJ1-1, with 9 bases aligning to TRBD1. For the CDR3, the DNA is TGTGCCAGCAGCTTGTCCGGGACAGGGAGGGCTGAAGCTTTCTTT. Its protein is CASSLSGTGRAEAFF.